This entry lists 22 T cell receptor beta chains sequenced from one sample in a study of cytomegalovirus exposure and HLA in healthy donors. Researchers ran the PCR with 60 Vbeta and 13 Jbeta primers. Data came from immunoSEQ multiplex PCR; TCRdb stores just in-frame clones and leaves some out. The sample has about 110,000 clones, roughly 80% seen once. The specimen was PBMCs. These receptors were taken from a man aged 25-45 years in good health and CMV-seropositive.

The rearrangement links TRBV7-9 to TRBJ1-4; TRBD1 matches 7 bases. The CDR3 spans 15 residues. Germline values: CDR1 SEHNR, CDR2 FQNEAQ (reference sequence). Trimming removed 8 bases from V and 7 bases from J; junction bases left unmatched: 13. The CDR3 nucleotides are TGTGCCAGCGAGCTCCGAGGGGGCCGGGGTGAAAAACTGTTTTTT. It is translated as CASELRGGRGEKLFF.

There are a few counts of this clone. In DNA form, the CDR3 reads TGCAGCGCAAAAATTGGACAGGTCGGGGAGCTGTTTTTT. Its translation is CSAKIGQVGELFF. The chain recombines TRBV29-1 with TRBJ2-2; 7 bases are shared with TRBD1. Germline-derived CDR1 and CDR2 are SQVTM and ANQGSEA. The CDR3 contains 13 residues. V shed 7 bases, J shed 7 bases, and the junction held 9 bases outside the gene matches.

Written as DNA, the CDR3 is TGTGCCAGCAGTTTATACCGGGATCCAGCCTACGAGCAGTACTTC. It encodes CASSLYRDPAYEQYF. The chain employs TRBV28 and TRBJ2-7; D possibly corresponds to TRBD2 (5 bases). With 1 base removed from V and 2 bases from J, the gap between germline ends came to 12 bases. This CDR3 has 15 amino acids. The germline CDR1 and CDR2 sequences are MDHEN and SYDVKM.

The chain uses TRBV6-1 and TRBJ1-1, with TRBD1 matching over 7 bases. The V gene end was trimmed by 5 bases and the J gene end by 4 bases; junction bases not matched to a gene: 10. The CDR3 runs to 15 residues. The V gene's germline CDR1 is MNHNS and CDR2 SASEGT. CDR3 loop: CASSKDRVAPTEAFF. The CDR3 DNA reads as TGTGCCAGCAGTAAAGACAGGGTGGCTCCCACTGAAGCTTTCTTT.

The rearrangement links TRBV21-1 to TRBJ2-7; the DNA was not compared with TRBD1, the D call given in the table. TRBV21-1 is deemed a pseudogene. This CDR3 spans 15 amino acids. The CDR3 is CASSKLAGAPYEQYV. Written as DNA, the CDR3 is TGTGCCAGCAGCAAACTGGCAGGGGCTCCCTACGAGCAGTACGTC.

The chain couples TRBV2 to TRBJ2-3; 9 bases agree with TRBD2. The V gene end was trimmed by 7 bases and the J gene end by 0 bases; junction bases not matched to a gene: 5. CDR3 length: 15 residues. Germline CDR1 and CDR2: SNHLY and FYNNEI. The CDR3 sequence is CASIWSGRSTDTQYF. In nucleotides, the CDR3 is TGTGCCAGCATATGGAGCGGGAGGAGCACAGATACGCAGTATTTT.

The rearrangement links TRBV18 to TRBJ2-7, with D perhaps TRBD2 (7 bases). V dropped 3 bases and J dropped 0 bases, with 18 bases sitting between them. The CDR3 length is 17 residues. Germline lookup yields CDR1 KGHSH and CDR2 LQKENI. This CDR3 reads CASSPRLGGGSSYEQYV. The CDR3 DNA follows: TGTGCCAGCTCACCCCGTTTGGGGGGCGGGAGCTCCTACGAGCAGTACGTC.

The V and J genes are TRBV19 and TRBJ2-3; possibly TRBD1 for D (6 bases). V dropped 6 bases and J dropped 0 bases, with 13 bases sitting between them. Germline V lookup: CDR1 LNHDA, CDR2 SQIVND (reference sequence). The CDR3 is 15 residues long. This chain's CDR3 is CASSRDTASTDTQYF. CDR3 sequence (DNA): TGTGCCAGTAGCCGGGACACTGCTAGCACAGATACGCAGTATTTT.

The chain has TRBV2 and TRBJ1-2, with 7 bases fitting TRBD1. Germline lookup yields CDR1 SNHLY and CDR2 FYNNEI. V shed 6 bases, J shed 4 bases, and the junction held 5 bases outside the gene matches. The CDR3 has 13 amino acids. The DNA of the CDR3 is TGTGCCAGCAGACCCACAGGGGTCTATGGCTACACCTTC. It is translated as CASRPTGVYGYTF.

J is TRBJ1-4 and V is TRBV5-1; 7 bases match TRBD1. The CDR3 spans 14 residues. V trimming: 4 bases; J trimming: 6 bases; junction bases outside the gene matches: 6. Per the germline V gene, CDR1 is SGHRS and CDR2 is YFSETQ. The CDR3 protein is CASSTGQADEKLFF. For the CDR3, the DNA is TGCGCCAGCAGCACAGGACAGGCGGATGAAAAACTGTTTTTT.

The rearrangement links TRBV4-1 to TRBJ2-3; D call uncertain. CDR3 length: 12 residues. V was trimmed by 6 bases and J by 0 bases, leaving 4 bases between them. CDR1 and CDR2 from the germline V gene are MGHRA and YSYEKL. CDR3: CASRASTDTQYF. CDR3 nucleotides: TGCGCCAGCAGGGCCAGCACAGATACGCAGTATTTT.

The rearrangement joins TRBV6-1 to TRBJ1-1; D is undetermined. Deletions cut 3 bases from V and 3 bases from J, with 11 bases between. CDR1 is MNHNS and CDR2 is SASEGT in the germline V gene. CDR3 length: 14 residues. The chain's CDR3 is CASSEVRSDTEAFF. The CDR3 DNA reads TGTGCCAGCAGTGAGGTGAGGTCGGACACTGAAGCTTTCTTT.

This CDR3 reads CTSSRRSQGGGATNEKLFF. CDR3 sequence (DNA): TGCACCAGCAGCCGGAGGAGTCAGGGCGGGGGAGCAACTAATGAAAAACTGTTTTTT. The chain recombines TRBV1 with TRBJ1-4. TRBV1 is a listed pseudogene. This CDR3 is 19 amino acids long.

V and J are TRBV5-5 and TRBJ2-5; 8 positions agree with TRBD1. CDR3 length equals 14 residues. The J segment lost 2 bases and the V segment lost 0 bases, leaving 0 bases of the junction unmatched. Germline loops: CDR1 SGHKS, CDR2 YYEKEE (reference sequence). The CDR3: CASSLGTGQETQYF. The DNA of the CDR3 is TGTGCCAGCAGCTTGGGGACAGGGCAAGAGACCCAGTACTTC.

CDR3 sequence reads: CASSVRLAGEGTDTQYF. CDR3 coding DNA: TGCGCCAGCAGCGTAAGACTAGCGGGAGAGGGTACAGATACGCAGTATTTT. The V and J genes are TRBV5-1 and TRBJ2-3; 12 nucleotides line up with TRBD2. Germline CDR1 SGHRS, CDR2 YFSETQ. Trimming cost V 4 bases and J 3 bases; bases outside gene matches: 9. The CDR3 totals 17 residues.

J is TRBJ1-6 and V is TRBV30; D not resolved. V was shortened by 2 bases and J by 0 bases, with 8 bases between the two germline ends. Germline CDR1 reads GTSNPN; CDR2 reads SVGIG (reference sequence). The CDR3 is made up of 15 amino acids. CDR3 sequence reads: CAWSSQSSYNSPLHF. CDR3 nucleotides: TGTGCCTGGAGTTCACAGAGCTCCTATAATTCACCCCTCCACTTT.

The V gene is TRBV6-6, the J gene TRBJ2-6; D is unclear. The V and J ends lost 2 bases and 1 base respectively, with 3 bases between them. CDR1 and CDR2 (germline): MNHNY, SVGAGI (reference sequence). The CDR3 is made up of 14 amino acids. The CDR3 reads CASSYTSGANVLTF. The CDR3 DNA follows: TGTGCCAGCAGTTACACTTCTGGGGCCAACGTCCTGACTTTC.

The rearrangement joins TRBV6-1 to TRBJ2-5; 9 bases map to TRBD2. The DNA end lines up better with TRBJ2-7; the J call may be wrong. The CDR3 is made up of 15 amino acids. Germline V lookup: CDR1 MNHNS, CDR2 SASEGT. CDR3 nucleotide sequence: TGTGCCAGCAGTGAATTGCGGGGGGGCCTCGACGAGCAGTACTTC. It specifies CASSELRGGLDEQYF.

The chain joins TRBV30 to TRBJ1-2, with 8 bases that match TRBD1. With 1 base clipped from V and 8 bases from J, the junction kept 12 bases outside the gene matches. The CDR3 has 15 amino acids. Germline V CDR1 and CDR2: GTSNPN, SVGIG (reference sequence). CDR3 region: CAWSALTGQGTGYTF. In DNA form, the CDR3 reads TGTGCCTGGAGTGCCCTCACTGGACAGGGAACGGGCTACACCTTC.

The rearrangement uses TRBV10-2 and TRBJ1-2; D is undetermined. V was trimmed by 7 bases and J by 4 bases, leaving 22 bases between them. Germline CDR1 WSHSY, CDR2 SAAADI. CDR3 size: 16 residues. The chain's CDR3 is CASIGPGEPLPYGYTF. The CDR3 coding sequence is TGCGCCAGCATCGGCCCCGGGGAGCCGCTCCCCTATGGCTACACCTTC.

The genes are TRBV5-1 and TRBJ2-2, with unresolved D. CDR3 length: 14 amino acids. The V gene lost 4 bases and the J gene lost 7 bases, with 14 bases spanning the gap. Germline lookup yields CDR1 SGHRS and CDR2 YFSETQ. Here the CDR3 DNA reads TGCGCCAGCAGCCGATTGCCCGCAGACGGGGAGCTGTTTTTT. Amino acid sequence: CASSRLPADGELFF.

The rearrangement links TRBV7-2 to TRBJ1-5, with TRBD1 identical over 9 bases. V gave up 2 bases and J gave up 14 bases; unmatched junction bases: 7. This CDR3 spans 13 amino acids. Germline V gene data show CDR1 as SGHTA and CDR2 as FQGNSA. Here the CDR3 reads CASSLQIGDREHF. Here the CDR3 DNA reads TGTGCCAGCAGCTTACAAATCGGGGACAGGGAGCATTTT. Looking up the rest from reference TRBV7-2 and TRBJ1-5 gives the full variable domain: GAGVSQSPSNKVTEKGKDVELRCDPISGHTALYWYRQSLGQGLEFLIYFQGNSAPDKSGLPSDRFSAERTGGSVSTLTIQRTQQEDSAVYLCASSLQIGDREHFGDGTRLSIL.